This record looks at one T cell receptor beta chain sequence and its context. Its antigen is currently unknown. In germline, CDR1 is SGHTA, CDR2 FQGNSA. The V and J ends lost 5 bases and 2 bases respectively, with 10 bases between them. There are 13 residues in the CDR3. The data were produced by immunoSEQ multiplex PCR, yet TCRdb's version contains in-frame clones alone and is incomplete. The table includes 100,000 to 150,000 clones, 70% to 90% detected once. This record belongs to a study of cytotoxic CD8 clonotypes in ibrutinib-treated CLL. Study outcomes and limitations: Rising at ibrutinib response, clonality subsequently fell back toward baseline at progression.

The TCR sequence derives from a human donor with chronic lymphocytic leukemia. The chain combines TRBV7-2 with TRBJ2-7; D perhaps matches TRBD1 (5 bases). The source material was PBMCs, sampled after 24 months of ibrutinib treatment. CDR3 residues: CASSPRQTYEQYF. The CDR3 nucleotides are TGTGCCAGCAGCCCGCGACAGACCTACGAGCAGTACTTC.